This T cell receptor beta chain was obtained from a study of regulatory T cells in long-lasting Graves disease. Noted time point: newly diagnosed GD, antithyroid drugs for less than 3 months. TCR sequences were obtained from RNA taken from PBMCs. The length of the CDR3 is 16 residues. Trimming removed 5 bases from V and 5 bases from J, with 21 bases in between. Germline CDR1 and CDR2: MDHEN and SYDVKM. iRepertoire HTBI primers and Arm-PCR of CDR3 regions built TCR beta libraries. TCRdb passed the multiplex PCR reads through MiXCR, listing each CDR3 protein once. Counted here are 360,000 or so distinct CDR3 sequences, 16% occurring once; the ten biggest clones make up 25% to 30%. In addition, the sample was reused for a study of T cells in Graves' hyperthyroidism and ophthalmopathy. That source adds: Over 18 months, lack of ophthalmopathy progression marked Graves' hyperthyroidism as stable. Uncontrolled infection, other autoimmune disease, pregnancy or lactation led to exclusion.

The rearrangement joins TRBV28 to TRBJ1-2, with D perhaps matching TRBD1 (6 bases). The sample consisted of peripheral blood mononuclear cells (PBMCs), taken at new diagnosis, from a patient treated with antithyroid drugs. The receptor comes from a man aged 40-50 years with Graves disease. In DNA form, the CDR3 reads TGTGCCAGCAGTCCAAGGGGGGGCTCGATGGGGTATGGCTACACCTTC. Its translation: CASSPRGGSMGYGYTF.